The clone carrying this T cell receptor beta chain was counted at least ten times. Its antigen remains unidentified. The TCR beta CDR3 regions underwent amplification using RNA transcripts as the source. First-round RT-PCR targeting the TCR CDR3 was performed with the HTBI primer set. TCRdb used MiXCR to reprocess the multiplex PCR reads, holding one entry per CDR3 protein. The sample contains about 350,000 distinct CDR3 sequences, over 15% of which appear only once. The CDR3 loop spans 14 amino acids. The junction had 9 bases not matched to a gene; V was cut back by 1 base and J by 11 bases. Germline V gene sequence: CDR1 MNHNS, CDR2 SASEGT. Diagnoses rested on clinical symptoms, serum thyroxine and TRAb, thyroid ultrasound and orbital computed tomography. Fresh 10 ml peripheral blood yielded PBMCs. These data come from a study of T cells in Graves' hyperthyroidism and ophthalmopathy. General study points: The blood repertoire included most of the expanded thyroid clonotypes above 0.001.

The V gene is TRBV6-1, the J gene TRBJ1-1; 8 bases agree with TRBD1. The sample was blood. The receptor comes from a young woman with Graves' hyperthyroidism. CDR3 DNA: TGTGCCAGCAGTGAAGACGGACAGGGAGCCCCGGCTTTCTTT. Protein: CASSEDGQGAPAFF.